This TCR beta chain emerged from a study of T cell responses to AZD1222 COVID-19 vaccine. Clones were sequenced by immunoSEQ multiplex PCR, and TCRdb holds only the in-frame ones, with some missing. The data show 95,000 to 150,000 clones, approximately 92% seen once. The sequence was obtained from an adult who received the MenACWY meningococcal vaccine as a control. The sample here was peripheral blood, taken 28 days after the second dose of the MenACWY control vaccine.

CDR3 amino acids: CASSPWGLAGVNTGELFF. Here the CDR3 DNA reads TGTGCCAGCAGCCCCTGGGGCCTAGCGGGGGTAAACACCGGGGAGCTGTTTTTT. This chain links TRBV5-4 with TRBJ2-2; 10 nucleotides align to TRBD2. This CDR3 contains 18 residues. With V trimmed by 4 bases and J by 2 bases, 11 bases remained unmatched. Looked up from germline, CDR1 is SGHNT and CDR2 is YYREEE (reference sequence).